A selection of T cell receptor beta chains follows, all from one sample in a study of identical twins. TCRdb fed the 5' RACE reads into MiXCR, producing one record per CDR3 protein. This repertoire shows about 200,000 distinct CDR3 sequences, around 8.1% found once; its top ten account for 1.9%. These sequences were also reported in another study, on yellow fever vaccine responses in identical twins.

Material: memory (CD45RO+) T cells sorted from blood. The source is a woman aged 18-35 years in good health. Both conserved end residues are part of each CDR3. D genes are given only for firm matches. Size is stated for part of the rows, as once, few or many counts, or as a class when the clone is expanded.

V: TRBV6-1
D: TRBD1
size: .
J: TRBJ2-5
CDR3: CASNEINRGLETQYF
DNA: TGTGCCAGCAACGAAATCAACAGGGGCTTGGAGACCCAGTACTTC

V: TRBV5-4
D: TRBD1
size: .
J: TRBJ2-4
CDR3: CASSVGQGAGNIQYF
DNA: TGTGCCAGCAGCGTGGGACAGGGGGCGGGAAACATTCAGTACTTC

V: TRBV5-1
D: .
size: many
J: TRBJ1-1
CDR3: CASSPHWGGGMNTEAFF
DNA: TGCGCCAGCAGCCCCCACTGGGGAGGAGGTATGAACACTGAAGCTTTCTTT

V: TRBV4-2
D: .
size: many
J: TRBJ2-1
CDR3: CASSSRGRGAQFF
DNA: TGTGCCAGCAGCTCCAGGGGTAGGGGGGCTCAGTTCTTC

V: TRBV5-1
D: .
size: many
J: TRBJ2-2
CDR3: CASSLGQHTGELFF
DNA: TGCGCCAGCAGCTTGGGACAGCACACCGGGGAGCTGTTTTTT

V: TRBV6-1
D: .
size: few
J: TRBJ2-3
CDR3: CASTGMDGSTDTQYF
DNA: TGTGCCAGCACAGGTATGGATGGCAGCACAGATACGCAGTATTTT

V: TRBV6-6
D: .
size: few
J: TRBJ2-3
CDR3: CASRSSTDTQYF
DNA: TGTGCCAGCAGAAGTAGCACAGATACGCAGTATTTT

V: TRBV19
D: .
size: .
J: TRBJ1-1
CDR3: CASSAWGLNTEAFF
DNA: TGTGCCAGTAGTGCTTGGGGCCTCAACACTGAAGCTTTCTTT

V: TRBV11-2
D: .
size: few
J: TRBJ1-5
CDR3: CASSLRSGQPQHF
DNA: TGTGCCAGCAGCTTAAGAAGTGGGCAGCCCCAGCATTTT

V: TRBV4-3
D: .
size: few
J: TRBJ2-1
CDR3: CASSQDQFLNEQFF
DNA: TGCGCCAGCAGCCAAGACCAGTTTCTGAATGAGCAGTTCTTC

V: TRBV20-1
D: TRBD1
size: many
J: TRBJ1-2
CDR3: CSAPGTGVPDGYTF
DNA: TGCAGTGCCCCCGGGACAGGGGTCCCGGATGGCTACACCTTC

V: TRBV20-1
D: .
size: .
J: TRBJ2-7
CDR3: CSARDPGLFYEQYF
DNA: TGCAGTGCTAGAGATCCGGGACTGTTCTACGAGCAGTACTTC

V: TRBV3-1
D: TRBD2
size: .
J: TRBJ2-1
CDR3: CASSQETSGGVGRYNEQFF
DNA: TGTGCCAGCAGCCAAGAGACTAGCGGGGGGGTTGGGCGGTACAATGAGCAGTTCTTC

V: TRBV28
D: .
size: .
J: TRBJ2-1
CDR3: CASSLMAGPSYNEQFF
DNA: TGTGCCAGCAGCTTAATGGCGGGACCATCCTACAATGAGCAGTTCTTC

V: TRBV20-1
D: TRBD2
size: few
J: TRBJ2-5
CDR3: CSATSAGGPRTQYF
DNA: TGCAGTGCTACCAGCGCGGGGGGGCCCAGGACCCAGTACTTC

V: TRBV18
D: .
size: few
J: TRBJ1-2
CDR3: CASSPSSKSGYGYTF
DNA: TGTGCCAGCTCACCATCCTCAAAGTCAGGCTATGGCTACACCTTC

V: TRBV4-2
D: .
size: .
J: TRBJ2-1
CDR3: CASSQVLANEQFF
DNA: TGTGCCAGCAGCCAAGTGCTTGCCAATGAGCAGTTCTTC

V: TRBV25-1
D: TRBD2
size: few
J: TRBJ2-3
CDR3: CASSVSGETGTDTQYF
DNA: TGTGCCAGCAGTGTTAGCGGGGAAACAGGCACAGATACGCAGTATTTT

V: TRBV4-1
D: TRBD2
size: .
J: TRBJ2-1
CDR3: CASSQAPGGPLFF
DNA: TGCGCCAGCAGCCAAGCCCCGGGAGGGCCGCTTTTCTTC

V: TRBV6-2/TRBV6-3
D: TRBD1
size: few
J: TRBJ1-1
CDR3: CASSRQGQNTEAFF
DNA: TGTGCCAGCAGTCGACAGGGCCAGAACACTGAAGCTTTCTTT

V: TRBV4-3
D: .
size: few
J: TRBJ2-7
CDR3: CASSQVADPSFEQYF
DNA: TGCGCCAGCAGCCAAGTGGCCGACCCGAGCTTCGAGCAGTACTTC

V: TRBV11-1
D: .
size: many
J: TRBJ2-2
CDR3: CASSSINTGELFF
DNA: TGTGCCAGCAGCTCGATTAACACCGGGGAGCTGTTTTTT

V: TRBV24-1
D: TRBD2
size: many
J: TRBJ2-3
CDR3: CATSDLGGSGSTDTQYF
DNA: TGTGCCACCAGTGATCTTGGCGGGAGCGGTAGCACAGATACGCAGTATTTT

V: TRBV12-3/TRBV12-4
D: TRBD2
size: many
J: TRBJ2-7
CDR3: CASRPTSGRVGEQYF
DNA: TGTGCCAGCAGGCCGACTAGCGGGAGGGTGGGCGAGCAGTACTTC

V: TRBV29-1
D: .
size: medium-sized
J: TRBJ2-7
CDR3: CSVARTVNFPEQYF
DNA: TGCAGCGTTGCGAGGACAGTTAATTTCCCCGAGCAGTACTTC

V: TRBV18
D: .
size: few
J: TRBJ2-1
CDR3: CASSPLMGGSGRSYNEQFF
DNA: TGTGCCAGCTCACCACTGATGGGGGGCTCAGGAAGGTCCTACAATGAGCAGTTCTTC

V: TRBV11-1
D: .
size: few
J: TRBJ2-6
CDR3: CASSPRVGSSFSGANVLTF
DNA: TGTGCCAGCTCCCCCCGGGTGGGCAGCTCCTTCTCTGGGGCCAACGTCCTGACTTTC

V: TRBV7-9
D: TRBD2
size: few
J: TRBJ2-3
CDR3: CASSQGTSGSSTDTQYF
DNA: TGTGCCAGCAGCCAAGGGACTAGCGGATCTAGCACAGATACGCAGTATTTT

V: TRBV3-1
D: TRBD2
size: few
J: TRBJ2-7
CDR3: CASSQENPLAGGLSYEQYF
DNA: TGTGCCAGCAGCCAAGAAAATCCCCTAGCGGGGGGGTTATCCTACGAGCAGTACTTC

V: TRBV7-9
D: .
size: many
J: TRBJ1-1
CDR3: CASSLLGAGEAFF
DNA: TGTGCCAGCAGCTTATTAGGGGCGGGTGAAGCTTTCTTT

V: TRBV7-2
D: .
size: .
J: TRBJ2-7
CDR3: CASSLNLGVGEQYF
DNA: TGTGCCAGCAGCTTAAATCTAGGGGTGGGCGAGCAGTACTTC

V: TRBV7-2
D: .
size: once
J: TRBJ1-6
CDR3: CASSPGLNLGKSPLHF
DNA: TGTGCCAGCAGCCCTGGGCTGAACCTCGGGAAATCGCCCCTCCACTTT

V: TRBV12-3/TRBV12-4
D: TRBD2
size: few
J: TRBJ2-1
CDR3: CASSLENGGVNEQFF
DNA: TGTGCCAGCAGTTTAGAGAACGGGGGGGTCAATGAGCAGTTCTTC

V: TRBV6-2/TRBV6-3
D: .
size: few
J: TRBJ2-1
CDR3: CASRWSYNEQFF
DNA: TGTGCCAGCAGGTGGTCCTACAATGAGCAGTTCTTC

V: TRBV29-1
D: TRBD1
size: .
J: TRBJ2-1
CDR3: CSVERRSDRVYNEQFF
DNA: TGCAGCGTTGAAAGAAGAAGTGACAGGGTCTACAATGAGCAGTTCTTC

V: TRBV20-1
D: TRBD2
size: many
J: TRBJ2-3
CDR3: CSARVGSSGRSTDTQYF
DNA: TGCAGTGCTAGAGTAGGTAGCAGCGGGAGGTCTACAGATACGCAGTATTTT

V: TRBV27
D: TRBD2
size: .
J: TRBJ2-3
CDR3: CASRLSGGSTDTQYF
DNA: TGTGCCAGCAGGTTAAGCGGGGGTAGCACAGATACGCAGTATTTT

V: TRBV7-6
D: TRBD2
size: .
J: TRBJ2-1
CDR3: CASSGPTSGTHSYNEQFF
DNA: TGTGCCAGCAGCGGCCCGACTAGCGGGACCCACTCCTACAATGAGCAGTTCTTC

V: TRBV28
D: .
size: many
J: TRBJ2-2
CDR3: CASSRVRGIYSGELFF
DNA: TGTGCCAGCAGTAGGGTCCGGGGGATTTATTCCGGGGAGCTGTTTTTT

V: TRBV5-5
D: TRBD1
size: few
J: TRBJ1-2
CDR3: CASSIQGAGGYTF
DNA: TGTGCCAGCAGCATACAGGGGGCGGGTGGCTACACCTTC

V: TRBV20-1
D: .
size: .
J: TRBJ2-1
CDR3: CSASSGFEGNEQFF
DNA: TGCAGTGCTAGTAGTGGTTTTGAAGGGAATGAGCAGTTCTTC

V: TRBV7-9
D: TRBD1
size: .
J: TRBJ2-7
CDR3: CASSLGTGEQYF
DNA: TGTGCCAGCAGCCTCGGGACAGGGGAGCAGTACTTC

V: TRBV4-3
D: .
size: many
J: TRBJ1-6
CDR3: CASSQEQGGSYNSPLHF
DNA: TGCGCCAGCAGCCAAGAACAGGGAGGCTCCTATAATTCACCCCTCCACTTT

V: TRBV12-3/TRBV12-4
D: TRBD1
size: many
J: TRBJ2-3
CDR3: CASSYDRETDTQYF
DNA: TGTGCCAGCAGCTATGACAGGGAAACAGATACGCAGTATTTT

V: TRBV3-1
D: .
size: .
J: TRBJ2-1
CDR3: CASSQLQSANEQFF
DNA: TGTGCCAGCAGCCAATTACAAAGTGCCAATGAGCAGTTCTTC

V: TRBV7-2
D: TRBD1
size: .
J: TRBJ2-7
CDR3: CASSSDDRGLYEQYF
DNA: TGTGCCAGCAGCTCGGACGACAGGGGGCTCTACGAGCAGTACTTC

V: TRBV20-1
D: .
size: many
J: TRBJ2-3
CDR3: CSARVQYF
DNA: TGCAGTGCTAGAGTTCAGTATTTT

V: TRBV18
D: .
size: few
J: TRBJ2-5
CDR3: CASSPSTVSETQYF
DNA: TGTGCCAGCTCACCTTCGACAGTTTCCGAGACCCAGTACTTC

V: TRBV18
D: TRBD2
size: few
J: TRBJ2-7
CDR3: CASSPSGGTYEQYF
DNA: TGTGCCAGCTCACCATCGGGGGGAACCTACGAGCAGTACTTC

V: TRBV30
D: TRBD2
size: .
J: TRBJ2-1
CDR3: CAWRASGLNEQFF
DNA: TGTGCCTGGAGGGCTAGCGGGCTCAATGAGCAGTTCTTC

V: TRBV12-3/TRBV12-4
D: .
size: few
J: TRBJ2-6
CDR3: CASSQMGSGANVLTF
DNA: TGTGCCAGCAGTCAAATGGGGTCTGGGGCCAACGTCCTGACTTTC

V: TRBV18
D: .
size: .
J: TRBJ2-1
CDR3: CASSPQGYGFEQFF
DNA: TGTGCCAGCTCACCACAGGGGTACGGTTTTGAGCAGTTCTTC

V: TRBV28
D: TRBD2
size: .
J: TRBJ2-7
CDR3: CASRPSGGPSYEQYF
DNA: TGTGCCAGCAGACCGAGCGGGGGGCCTTCCTACGAGCAGTACTTC

V: TRBV7-9
D: .
size: many
J: TRBJ1-5
CDR3: CASSLDDNQPQHF
DNA: TGTGCCAGCAGCTTAGACGATAATCAGCCCCAGCATTTT

V: TRBV7-2
D: TRBD2
size: .
J: TRBJ2-1
CDR3: CASRPRGGLAGINEQFF
DNA: TGTGCCAGCAGGCCTAGAGGCGGACTAGCGGGTATCAATGAGCAGTTCTTC

V: TRBV6-2/TRBV6-3
D: TRBD1
size: many
J: TRBJ2-1
CDR3: CASSYHRDRDVNEQFF
DNA: TGTGCCAGCAGTTACCACCGGGACAGGGACGTCAATGAGCAGTTCTTC

V: TRBV18
D: TRBD1
size: few
J: TRBJ2-7
CDR3: CASQGQGATGEYEQYF
DNA: TGTGCCAGCCAAGGACAGGGGGCCACCGGGGAGTACGAGCAGTACTTC

V: TRBV5-4
D: TRBD2
size: .
J: TRBJ2-3
CDR3: CASSAGGAPTDTQYF
DNA: TGTGCCAGCAGCGCGGGGGGGGCCCCCACAGATACGCAGTATTTT

V: TRBV9
D: .
size: few
J: TRBJ2-2
CDR3: CASRGAHTGELFF
DNA: TGTGCCAGCAGGGGGGCCCACACCGGGGAGCTGTTTTTT